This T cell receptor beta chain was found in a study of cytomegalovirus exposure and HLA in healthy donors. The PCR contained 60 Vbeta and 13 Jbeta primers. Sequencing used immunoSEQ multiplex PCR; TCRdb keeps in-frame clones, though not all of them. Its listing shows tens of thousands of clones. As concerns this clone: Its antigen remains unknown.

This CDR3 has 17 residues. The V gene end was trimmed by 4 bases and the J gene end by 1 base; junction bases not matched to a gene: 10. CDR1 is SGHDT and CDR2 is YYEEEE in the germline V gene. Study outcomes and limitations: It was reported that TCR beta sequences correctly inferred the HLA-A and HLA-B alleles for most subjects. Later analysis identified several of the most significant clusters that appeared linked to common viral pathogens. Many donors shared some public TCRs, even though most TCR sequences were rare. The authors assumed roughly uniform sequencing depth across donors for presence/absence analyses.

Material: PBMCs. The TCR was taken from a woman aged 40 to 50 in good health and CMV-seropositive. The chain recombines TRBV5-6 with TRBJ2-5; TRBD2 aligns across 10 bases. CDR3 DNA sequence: TGTGCCAGCAGCGGATCCTGGCCTAGCGGGGGCCAAGAGACCCAGTACTTC. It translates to CASSGSWPSGGQETQYF.